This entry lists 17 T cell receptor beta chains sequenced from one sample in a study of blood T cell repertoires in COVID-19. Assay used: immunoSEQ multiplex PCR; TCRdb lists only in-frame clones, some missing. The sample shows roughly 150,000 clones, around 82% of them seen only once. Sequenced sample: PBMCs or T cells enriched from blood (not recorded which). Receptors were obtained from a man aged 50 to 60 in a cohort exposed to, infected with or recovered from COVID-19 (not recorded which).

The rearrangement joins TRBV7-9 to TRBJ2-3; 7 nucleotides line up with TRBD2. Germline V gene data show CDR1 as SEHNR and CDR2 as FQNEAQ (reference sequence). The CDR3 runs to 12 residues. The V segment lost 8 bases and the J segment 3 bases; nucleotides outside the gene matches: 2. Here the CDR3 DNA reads TGTGCCAGCGGGAGGGATACAGATACGCAGTATTTT. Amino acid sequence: CASGRDTDTQYF.

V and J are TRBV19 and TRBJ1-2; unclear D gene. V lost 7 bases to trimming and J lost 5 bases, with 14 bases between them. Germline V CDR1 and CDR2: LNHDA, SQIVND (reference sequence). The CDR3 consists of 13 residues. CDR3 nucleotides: TGTGCCAGTACCGCGGATGAGAATTATGGCTACACCTTC. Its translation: CASTADENYGYTF.

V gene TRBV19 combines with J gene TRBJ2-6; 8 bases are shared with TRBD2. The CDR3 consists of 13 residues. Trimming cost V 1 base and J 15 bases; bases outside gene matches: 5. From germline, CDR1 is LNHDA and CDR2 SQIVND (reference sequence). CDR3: CASSIAAGGDLTF. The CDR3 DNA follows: TGTGCCAGTAGTATAGCGGCGGGGGGCGACCTGACTTTC.

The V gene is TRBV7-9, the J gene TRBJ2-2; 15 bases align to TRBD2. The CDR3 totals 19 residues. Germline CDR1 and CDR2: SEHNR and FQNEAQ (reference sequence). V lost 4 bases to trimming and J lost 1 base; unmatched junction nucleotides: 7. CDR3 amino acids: CASSSGTSGRMGNTGELFF. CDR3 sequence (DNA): TGTGCCAGCAGCTCCGGGACTAGCGGGAGGATGGGGAACACCGGGGAGCTGTTTTTT.

CDR3 in amino acids: CASSQAWGAPGEQYF. The CDR3 coding sequence is TGTGCCAGCAGCCAAGCGTGGGGAGCCCCGGGCGAGCAGTACTTC. The V gene is TRBV14, the J gene TRBJ2-7; D might be TRBD2 (5 bases). From germline, CDR1 is SGHDN and CDR2 FVKESK. The CDR3 sequence is 15 residues long. Trimming took off 1 base at V and 6 bases at J, with 16 bases between the two ends.

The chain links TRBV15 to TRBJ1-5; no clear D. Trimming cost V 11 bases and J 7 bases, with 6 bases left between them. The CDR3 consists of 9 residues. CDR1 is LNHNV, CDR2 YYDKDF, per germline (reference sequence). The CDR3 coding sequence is TGTGCCGCAGGCCAGCCCCAGCATTTT. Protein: CAAGQPQHF.

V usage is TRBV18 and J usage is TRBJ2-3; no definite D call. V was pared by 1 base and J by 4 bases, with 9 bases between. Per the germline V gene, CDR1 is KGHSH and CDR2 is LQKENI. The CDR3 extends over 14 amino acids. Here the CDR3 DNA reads TGTGCCAGCTCACCACTGAACAGTCCAGATACGCAGTATTTT. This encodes CASSPLNSPDTQYF.

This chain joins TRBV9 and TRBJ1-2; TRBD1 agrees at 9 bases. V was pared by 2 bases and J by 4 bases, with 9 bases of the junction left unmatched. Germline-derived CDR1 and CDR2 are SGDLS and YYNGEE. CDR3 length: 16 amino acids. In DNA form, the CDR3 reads TGTGCCAGCAGCGTCCAACCCGGGACAGGGACCTATGGCTACACCTTC. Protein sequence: CASSVQPGTGTYGYTF.

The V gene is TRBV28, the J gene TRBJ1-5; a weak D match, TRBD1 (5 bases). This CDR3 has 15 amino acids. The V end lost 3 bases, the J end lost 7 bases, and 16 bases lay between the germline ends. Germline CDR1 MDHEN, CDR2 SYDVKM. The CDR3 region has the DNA TGTGCCAGCAGTTTCGGCCAGGGTTTTAGGCAGCCCCAGCATTTT. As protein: CASSFGQGFRQPQHF.

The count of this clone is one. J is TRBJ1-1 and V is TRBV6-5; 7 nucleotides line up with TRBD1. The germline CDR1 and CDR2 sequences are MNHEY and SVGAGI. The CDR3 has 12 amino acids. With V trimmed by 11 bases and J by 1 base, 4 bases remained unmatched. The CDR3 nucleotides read TGTGCCTGCCAGGGGGGGAACACTGAAGCTTTCTTT. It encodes CACQGGNTEAFF.

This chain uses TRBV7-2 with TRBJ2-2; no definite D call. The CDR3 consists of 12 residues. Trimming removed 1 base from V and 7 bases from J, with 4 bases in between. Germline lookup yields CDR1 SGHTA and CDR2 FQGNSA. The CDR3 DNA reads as TGTGCCAGCAGCTTAGTTATCGGGGAGCTGTTTTTT. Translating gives CASSLVIGELFF.

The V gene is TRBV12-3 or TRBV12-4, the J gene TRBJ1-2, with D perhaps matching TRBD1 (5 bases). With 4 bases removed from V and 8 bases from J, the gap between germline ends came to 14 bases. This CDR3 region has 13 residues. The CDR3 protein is CASSSSRAGGYTF. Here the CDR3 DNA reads TGTGCCAGCAGTTCGAGCAGGGCCGGAGGCTACACCTTC.

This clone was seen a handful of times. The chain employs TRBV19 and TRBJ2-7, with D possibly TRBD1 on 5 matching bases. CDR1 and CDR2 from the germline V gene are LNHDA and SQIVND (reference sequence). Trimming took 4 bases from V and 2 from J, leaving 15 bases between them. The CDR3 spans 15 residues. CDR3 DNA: TGTGCCAGTAGTAGTCCTTCAGACAGCACCTACGAGCAGTACTTC. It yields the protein CASSSPSDSTYEQYF.

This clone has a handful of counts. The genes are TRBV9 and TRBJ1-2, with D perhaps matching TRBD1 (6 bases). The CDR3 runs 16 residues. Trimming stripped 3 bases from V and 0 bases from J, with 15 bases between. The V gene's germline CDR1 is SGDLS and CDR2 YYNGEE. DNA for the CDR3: TGTGCCAGCAGCGCCCCCCTCGAGGGGGCTAACTATGGCTACACCTTC. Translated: CASSAPLEGANYGYTF.

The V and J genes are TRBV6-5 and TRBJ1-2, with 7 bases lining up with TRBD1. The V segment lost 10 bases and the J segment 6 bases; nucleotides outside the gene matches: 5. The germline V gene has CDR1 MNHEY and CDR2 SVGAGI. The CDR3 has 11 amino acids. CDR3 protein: CATRGQNGYTF. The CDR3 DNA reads TGTGCCACCCGGGGACAGAATGGCTACACCTTC.

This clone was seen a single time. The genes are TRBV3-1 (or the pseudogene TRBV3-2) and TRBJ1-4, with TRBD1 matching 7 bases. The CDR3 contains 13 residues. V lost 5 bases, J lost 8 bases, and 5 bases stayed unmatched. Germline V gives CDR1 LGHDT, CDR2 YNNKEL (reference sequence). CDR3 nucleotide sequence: TGTGCCAGCAGCTTACAGGGGACGGAAAAACTGTTTTTT. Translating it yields CASSLQGTEKLFF.

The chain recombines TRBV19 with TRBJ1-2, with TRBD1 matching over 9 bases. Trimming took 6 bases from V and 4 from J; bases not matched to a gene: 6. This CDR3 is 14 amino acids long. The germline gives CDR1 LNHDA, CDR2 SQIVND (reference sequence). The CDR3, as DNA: TGTGCCAGTAGCCCGGGACAGGGACTCTATGGCTACACCTTC. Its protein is CASSPGQGLYGYTF. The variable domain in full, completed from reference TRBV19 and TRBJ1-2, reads DGGITQSPKYLFRKEGQNVTLSCEQNLNHDAMYWYRQDPGQGLRLIYYSQIVNDFQKGDIAEGYSVSREKKESFPLTVTSAQKNPTAFYLCASSPGQGLYGYTFGSGTRLTVV.